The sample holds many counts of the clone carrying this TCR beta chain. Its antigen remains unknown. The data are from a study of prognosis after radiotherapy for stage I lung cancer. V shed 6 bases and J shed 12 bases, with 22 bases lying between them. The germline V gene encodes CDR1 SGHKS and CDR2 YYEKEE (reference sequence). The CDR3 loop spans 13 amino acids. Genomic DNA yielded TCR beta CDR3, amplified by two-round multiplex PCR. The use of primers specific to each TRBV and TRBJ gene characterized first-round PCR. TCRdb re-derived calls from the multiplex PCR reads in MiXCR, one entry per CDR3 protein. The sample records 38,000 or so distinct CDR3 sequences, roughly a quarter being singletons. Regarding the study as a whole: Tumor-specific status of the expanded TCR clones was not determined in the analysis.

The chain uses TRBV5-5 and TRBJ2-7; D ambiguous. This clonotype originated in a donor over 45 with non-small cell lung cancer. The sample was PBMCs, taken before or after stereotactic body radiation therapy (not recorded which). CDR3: CASTPPVTDIWYF. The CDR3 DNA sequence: TGTGCCAGCACCCCCCCGGTTACAGATATTTGGTACTTC. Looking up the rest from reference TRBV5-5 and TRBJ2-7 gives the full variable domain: DAGVTQSPTHLIKTRGQQVTLRCSPISGHKSVSWYQQVLGQGPQFIFQYYEKEERGRGNFPDRFSARQFPNYSSELNVNALLLGDSALYLCASTPPVTDIWYFGPGTRLTVT.